This record covers a single T cell receptor (beta chain). Its antigen remains unidentified. Sequenced by immunoSEQ multiplex PCR; TCRdb stores in-frame clones only, minus some. This table holds approximately 70,000 clones, roughly 89% found once. V gave up 7 bases and J gave up 8 bases, with 30 bases separating them. Germline V gene sequence: CDR1 SGHRS, CDR2 YFSETQ. This CDR3 has 17 amino acids. This entry is derived from a study of PD-L1 blockade in urothelial cancer. Study summary: Every 3 weeks, patients received intravenous atezolizumab 1,200 mg, beginning 2014. After treatment start, blood was analyzed at 3 weeks (second dose) and at 6 weeks. Median T cell yield from blood was over 120,000. Notes on the study in general: Below-median TCR clonality that was measured in pretreatment blood predicted better survival.

The receptor was derived from a man between 60 and 70 years old with urothelial cancer. Sequenced here: PBMCs, sampled around atezolizumab (anti-PD-L1) treatment. J is TRBJ1-2 and V is TRBV5-1; D might be TRBD1 (6 bases). CDR3 bases: TGCGCCAGCTCCTTCGGGCATTTGGGGCAGGGGTTGCAGGGCTACACCTTC. This codes for CASSFGHLGQGLQGYTF.